This T cell receptor (beta chain) was identified during a study of tumor and adjacent non-tumor tissue in lung cancer. Overall study: On average, productive TCRbeta reads reached about 4.4 million per sample.

A modified ARM-PCR protocol with three rounds of nested PCR amplified TCRbeta. MiXCR was run by TCRdb on the multiplex PCR reads, yielding one entry per CDR3 protein. The profile shows about 110,000 distinct CDR3 sequences, about 87% of them singletons. Details on this clonotype: The antigen remains undetermined.

The study's findings and limits: Normal lung showed higher cumulative top 100 clone frequency than tumor.

The CDR3 covers 13 residues. Germline V lookup: CDR1 MNHNY, CDR2 SVGAGI (reference sequence). The germline V and J ends were trimmed by 3 bases and 9 bases, with 14 bases remaining between them. This sample's RNA came from whole unsorted tissue. Between August and November 2014, newly diagnosed, chemotherapy-naive lung cancer patients underwent thoracic surgery in China. This TCR derives from a man between 65 and 79 years old with non-small cell lung cancer. V is TRBV6-6 and J is TRBJ1-2; D remains unclear. Sequenced: lung tumor tissue. CDR3 sequence: CASSYDNSTRYTF. CDR3 in DNA: TGTGCCAGCAGTTATGACAACAGTACACGCTACACCTTC.